These 19 T cell receptor beta chains share one sample of origin, sequenced in a study of blood T cells in healthy people across ages (dated by TCRdb to the mid-2010s). Receptors were amplified or captured by 5' RACE. Sequencing was performed on an Illumina HiSeq 2500. The second PCR ran for roughly 7 to 11 cycles and used a J-beta primer mix along with a sample-barcoded 5' primer. TCRdb passed the public sequencing reads through fastp at Q25 and MiXCR, retaining productive beta sequences. Every distinct CDR3 protein forms one entry, paired with its most common genes and DNA. This sample holds about 1,500,000 distinct CDR3 sequences; roughly 27% were observed only once. The ten largest account for roughly 8% of the sample. The sequenced sample was blood. All receptors come from a woman aged 25 to 39 in good health.

This chain links TRBV5-1 with TRBJ2-4, with unresolved D. Trimming removed 4 bases from V and 0 bases from J, with 11 bases in between. The germline V gene encodes CDR1 SGHRS and CDR2 YFSETQ. There are 15 residues in the CDR3. The CDR3 is CASSLTAQAKNIQYF. As DNA, the CDR3 is TGCGCCAGCAGCCTAACGGCTCAAGCCAAAAACATTCAGTACTTC.

This clonotype was found a few times. The chain couples TRBV29-1 to TRBJ2-3; possible D gene TRBD1, 6 bases. Per the germline V gene, CDR1 is SQVTM and CDR2 is ANQGSEA. The CDR3 covers 14 residues. V lost 7 bases and J lost 3, with 17 bases in between. The CDR3 coding sequence is TGCAGCGCCCGGACGGGGCAGGGGACAGATACGCAGTATTTT. Its protein is CSARTGQGTDTQYF.

This clonotype has only a few counts. The chain carries TRBV12-3 or TRBV12-4 and TRBJ2-3; either TRBD1 or TRBD2 may fit D (7 bases each). The CDR3 sequence is 16 residues long. Trimming cost V 7 bases and J 4 bases, with 21 bases left between them. CDR3 residues: CASTPQGEGGADTQYF. CDR3 DNA: TGTGCCAGCACCCCGCAGGGGGAGGGCGGGGCAGATACGCAGTATTTT.

This clonotype was observed many times. The chain uses TRBV20-1 and TRBJ2-1; possible D gene TRBD2, 6 bases. The CDR3 has 15 amino acids. Deletions cut 0 bases from V and 12 bases from J, with 21 bases between. CDR1 and CDR2 from the germline V gene are DFQATT and SNEGSKA (reference sequence). CDR3 coding DNA: TGCAGTGCTAGAGAAAGGCGGGACTCTTCCCAGGGGCAGTTCTTC. This sequence encodes CSARERRDSSQGQFF.

The J gene is TRBJ1-2, the V gene TRBV5-1; 9 positions match TRBD1. Trimming removed 3 bases from V and 4 bases from J; junction bases left unmatched: 7. This CDR3 has 15 amino acids. Germline values: CDR1 SGHRS, CDR2 YFSETQ. CDR3 DNA sequence: TGCGCCAGCAGCTCGAAAGGGACAGGGACCTATGGCTACACCTTC. Translated, it gives CASSSKGTGTYGYTF.

Comment on this clonotype: A read error may account for a junction end that differs from germline. CDR3 sequence reads: CASSRDPNTDRQYF. The CDR3 DNA reads TGCGCCAGCAGCCGGGACCCAAACACAGATAGGCAGTATTTT. The chain is built from TRBV5-1 and TRBJ2-3; either TRBD1 or TRBD2 may fit D (5 bases each). Germline CDR1 is SGHRS and CDR2 is YFSETQ. This CDR3 is built from 14 residues. The full variable domain, with the rest looked up from reference TRBV5-1 and TRBJ2-3, is KAGVTQTPRYLIKTRGQQVTLSCSPISGHRSVSWYQQTPGQGLQFLFEYFSETQRNKGNFPGRFSGRQFSNSRSEMNVSTLELGDSALYLCASSRDPNTDRQYFGPGTRLTVL.

This clonotype was picked up many times. The V and J genes are TRBV12-3 or TRBV12-4 and TRBJ2-7; no firm D call. The CDR3 extends over 10 amino acids. Trimming left V 8 bases short and J 7 bases short, with 9 bases between. Here the CDR3 reads CASGVGEQYF. The CDR3 coding sequence is TGTGCCAGCGGGGTGGGGGAGCAGTACTTC.

Here the CDR3 reads CASSPSRTGVNSYGYTF. The CDR3 DNA sequence: TGTGCCAGCAGCCCATCTCGGACAGGGGTTAATAGCTATGGCTACACCTTC. The rearrangement uses TRBV7-8 and TRBJ1-2; 9 bases map to TRBD1. The CDR3 totals 17 residues. Germline CDR1 is SGHVS and CDR2 is FQNEAQ. V shed 5 bases, J shed 4 bases, and the junction held 14 bases outside the gene matches.

This clonotype was counted ten times or more. The chain combines TRBV11-2 with TRBJ2-3, with D possibly being TRBD1 (7 bases). Germline V gene data show CDR1 as SGHAT and CDR2 as FQNNGV. The CDR3 loop spans 12 amino acids. Trimming took 7 bases from V and 5 from J, leaving 10 bases between them. The CDR3 spells CASTQGGDTQYF. CDR3 nucleotide sequence: TGTGCCAGCACGCAGGGGGGAGATACGCAGTATTTT.

At least ten counts were recorded for this clonotype. The V call is TRBV10-2, the J call TRBJ2-7; D possibly corresponds to TRBD2 (7 bases). There are 16 residues in the CDR3. CDR1 and CDR2 from the germline V gene are WSHSY and SAAADI. V was trimmed by 6 bases and J by 1 base, leaving 19 bases between them. The CDR3 loop reads CASRKGGGFLSYEQYF. The CDR3 DNA reads as TGCGCCAGCAGGAAAGGGGGAGGGTTCCTATCCTACGAGCAGTACTTC.

The chain carries TRBV7-2 and TRBJ2-7; 9 nucleotides agree with TRBD2. The CDR3 has 13 residues. Germline CDR1 and CDR2: SGHTA and FQGNSA. The J segment lost 7 bases and the V segment lost 3 bases, leaving 4 bases of the junction unmatched. CDR3 loop: CASSLSGRWEQYF. The CDR3 DNA is TGTGCCAGCAGCTTGAGCGGGAGGTGGGAGCAGTACTTC.

V usage is TRBV5-1 and J usage is TRBJ1-5, with D maybe TRBD1 (6 bases). This CDR3 comprises 14 residues. CDR1 is SGHRS and CDR2 is YFSETQ in the germline V gene. V was pared by 4 bases and J by 4 bases, with 12 bases between. The CDR3 nucleotides are TGCGCCAGCAGCACCGGACAGCCAAATCAGCCCCAGCATTTT. This translates into CASSTGQPNQPQHF.

Turning to this clonotype: An end of the junction does not agree with germline; a read error may underlie this. The V gene is TRBV5-1, the J gene TRBJ1-2; 7 bases are a match to TRBD1. The CDR3 totals 13 residues. Germline values: CDR1 SGHRS, CDR2 YFSETQ. The CDR3 reads CAISLETGEGYTF. CDR3 sequence (DNA): TGCGCCATCAGCTTGGAAACAGGGGAAGGCTACACCTTC.

This clonotype has ten or more counts. The gene calls are TRBV7-3 and TRBJ2-3; no reliable D call. CDR3 length: 13 amino acids. Looked up from germline, CDR1 is SGHTA and CDR2 is FQGTGA. Trimming removed 1 base from V and 4 bases from J, with 6 bases in between. CDR3 bases: TGTGCCAGCAGCTTAAACCGGGCAGATACGCAGTATTTT. This sequence encodes CASSLNRADTQYF. The full variable domain, its missing parts supplied by reference TRBV7-3 and TRBJ2-3, is GAGVSQTPSNKVTEKGKYVELRCDPISGHTALYWYRQSLGQGPEFLIYFQGTGAADDSGLPNDRFFAVRPEGSVSTLKIQRTERGDSAVYLCASSLNRADTQYFGPGTRLTVL.

About this clonotype: This may be a read error: a much more frequent sequence differs by one nucleotide. V usage is TRBV4-3 and J usage is TRBJ2-5; D is ambiguous. Trimming took off 0 bases at V and 5 bases at J, with 10 bases between the two ends. The germline V gene has CDR1 LGHNA and CDR2 YSLEER. CDR3 length: 14 amino acids. The CDR3 loop reads CASSQEARRETQYF. The DNA for the CDR3 is TGCGCCAGCAGCCAAGAGGCCAGGCGGGAGACCCAGTACTTC.

This clonotype was detected only a few times. The V gene is TRBV4-1, the J gene TRBJ2-1; 9 bases line up with TRBD2. The CDR3 is 15 residues long. Germline V lookup: CDR1 MGHRA, CDR2 YSYEKL. V shed 3 bases and J 9 bases; nucleotides not matched to a gene: 9. The CDR3 DNA sequence: TGCGCCAGCAGCCAGGGGCGGGGGGGCCCGATTGAGCAGTTCTTC. Translated, it gives CASSQGRGGPIEQFF.

This clonotype appeared many times. V usage is TRBV10-3 and J usage is TRBJ2-3, with a tentative D call TRBD1 (5 bases). Germline assignment: CDR1 ENHRY and CDR2 SYGVKD. V was cut by 4 bases and J by 3 bases, with 14 bases left in between. The CDR3 spans 15 residues. The CDR3 protein is CAISVAGSRTDTQYF. Written as DNA, the CDR3 is TGTGCCATCAGTGTCGCAGGGTCTAGGACAGATACGCAGTATTTT.

This chain uses TRBV7-9 with TRBJ2-1; 9 bases are shared with TRBD2. CDR3 length: 15 amino acids. Germline loops: CDR1 SEHNR, CDR2 FQNEAQ (reference sequence). The ends lost 1 base at V and 7 bases at J; junction bases unmatched: 5. The CDR3 DNA reads TGTGCCAGCAGCTTAGGAGCGGGGGGCCAGAATGAGCAGTTCTTC. It yields the protein CASSLGAGGQNEQFF.

Points on this clonotype: A much larger clone lies a single base off, so this may be a read error. The rearrangement uses TRBV7-9 and TRBJ2-5; a possible D gene is TRBD2 (6 bases). V was pared by 0 bases and J by 0 bases, with 14 bases between. The CDR3 extends over 17 amino acids. From germline, CDR1 is SEHNR and CDR2 FQNEAQ (reference sequence). For the CDR3, the DNA is TGTGCCAGCAGCTTAGCTCCTGCGGGGCCGCACCAAGAGACCCAGTACTTC. This codes for CASSLAPAGPHQETQYF.